These 25 T cell receptor beta chains were all obtained from the same sample, sequenced in a study of regulatory T cells in long-lasting Graves disease. Time point reported: newly diagnosed GD, antithyroid drugs for less than 3 months. Isolated PBMC RNA provided the starting material for the TCR library. Building the TCR beta libraries relied on iRepertoire HTBI primers, and CDR3 regions underwent Arm-PCR. TCRdb recomputed calls from the multiplex PCR reads with MiXCR, one row per CDR3 protein. The sample holds 200,000 to 250,000 distinct CDR3 sequences, 20% to 25% seen once. The input for sequencing was peripheral blood mononuclear cells (PBMCs), taken at new diagnosis, from a patient treated with antithyroid drugs. These receptors came from a female donor with Graves disease.

This clonotype was detected ten times or more. The chain has TRBV2 and TRBJ2-2; no definite D call. Germline values: CDR1 SNHLY, CDR2 FYNNEI. Trimming shortened V by 1 base and J by 5 bases, and 8 bases separated the two germline ends. The CDR3 runs 14 residues. The CDR3 loop is CASSEVRLTGELFF. CDR3 coding DNA: TGTGCCAGCAGTGAAGTGCGCCTTACCGGGGAGCTGTTTTTT.

This clonotype was counted many times. The chain recombines TRBV28 with TRBJ2-7; a possible D gene is TRBD2 (6 bases). The CDR3 spans 13 residues. Trimming cost V 7 bases and J 2 bases, with 12 bases left between them. CDR1 and CDR2 (germline): MDHEN, SYDVKM. The CDR3 loop is CASISGGTYEQYF. The CDR3 DNA reads as TGTGCCAGCATTAGCGGAGGGACCTACGAGCAGTACTTC.

Worth noting for this clonotype: A far larger clone is off by one base, so a read error is likely. In DNA form, the CDR3 reads TGCGCCAGCAGCCAGGGACTAGCGAATTCCGAGCAGTTCTTC. Its protein is CASSQGLANSEQFF. The genes are TRBV5-1 and TRBJ2-1; 10 bases line up with TRBD2. Germline V gene sequence: CDR1 SGHRS, CDR2 YFSETQ. The trim removed 4 bases at V and 10 bases at J, leaving 8 bases unmatched. The length of the CDR3 is 14 residues.

This clonotype was recorded at least ten times. V and J are TRBV20-1 and TRBJ2-1; D may be TRBD1 (5 bases). Deletions cut 3 bases from V and 8 bases from J, with 20 bases between. Germline values: CDR1 DFQATT, CDR2 SNEGSKA (reference sequence). This CDR3 has 15 amino acids. The CDR3 is CSARGRTRPRDEQFF. The CDR3 bases are TGCAGTGCTAGGGGAAGGACAAGGCCCCGTGATGAGCAGTTCTTC.

This clonotype came up many times. The chain recombines TRBV14 with TRBJ2-7; 8 bases agree with TRBD2. Germline V lookup: CDR1 SGHDN, CDR2 FVKESK. CDR3 length: 14 amino acids. Trimming took 3 bases from V and 4 from J; bases not matched to a gene: 5. Here the CDR3 reads CASSQGTRLYEQYF. Written as DNA, the CDR3 is TGTGCCAGCAGCCAGGGGACTAGACTATACGAGCAGTACTTC.

This clonotype was counted many times. The chain recombines TRBV7-2 with TRBJ2-5; 7 bases are shared with TRBD2. The length of the CDR3 is 16 residues. V was pared by 5 bases and J by 2 bases, with 11 bases of the junction left unmatched. The germline V gene encodes CDR1 SGHTA and CDR2 FQGNSA. The CDR3 sequence: CASSQEAGARQETQYF. The CDR3 nucleotides are TGTGCCAGCAGCCAAGAGGCGGGAGCGAGACAAGAGACCCAGTACTTC.

The DNA for the CDR3 is TGTGCCAGTAGGGACAGGGGATCCCCCCTGAAAAACATTCAGTACTTC. Translated: CASRDRGSPLKNIQYF. The rearrangement joins TRBV19 to TRBJ2-4, with 9 bases fitting TRBD1. The CDR3 totals 16 residues. Per germline, CDR1 LNHDA and CDR2 SQIVND (reference sequence). Unmatched junction bases numbered 10, after V lost 6 bases and J lost 4 bases.

This clonotype was found many times. The rearrangement joins TRBV2 to TRBJ1-1; a possible D gene is TRBD1 (5 bases). CDR1 is SNHLY and CDR2 is FYNNEI in the germline V gene. V was cut by 4 bases and J by 2 bases, with 8 bases left in between. This CDR3 contains 13 residues. The CDR3: CASSGQRNTEAFF. The CDR3 nucleotides are TGTGCCAGCAGTGGACAGAGAAACACTGAAGCTTTCTTT.

The chain uses TRBV14 and TRBJ1-2; D remains unclear. Germline V lookup: CDR1 SGHDN, CDR2 FVKESK. There are 12 residues in the CDR3. Trimming pared 4 bases from V and 8 bases from J, leaving 11 bases between. CDR3 in DNA: TGTGCCAGCAGCCGCGTGGGGAGGGGCTACACCTTC. Protein: CASSRVGRGYTF.

In this sample, this clonotype turned up many times. The V and J genes are TRBV3-1 and TRBJ2-7; D is undetermined. The CDR3 contains 11 residues. From germline, CDR1 is LGHDT and CDR2 YNNKEL (reference sequence). With 3 bases removed from V and 8 bases from J, the gap between germline ends came to 8 bases. In nucleotides, the CDR3 is TGTGCCAGCAGCCAGTTGGCTCAGCAGTACTTC. It yields the protein CASSQLAQQYF.

This clonotype was seen a single time. A single base separates this from a much larger clone, so it may be a read error. The J gene is TRBJ2-1, the V gene TRBV6-2 or TRBV6-3, with D perhaps TRBD1 or TRBD2 (5 bases each). The CDR3 covers 14 residues. In germline, CDR1 is MNHEY, CDR2 SVGEGT. V was pared by 8 bases and J by 2 bases, with 13 bases between. CDR3 in amino acids: CASGLGETYNEQFF. CDR3 nucleotide sequence: TGTGCCAGCGGTCTGGGGGAAACCTACAATGAGCAGTTCTTC.

In its sample, this clonotype was seen many times. This chain links TRBV14 with TRBJ1-1, with a possible D match to TRBD1 (5 bases). The CDR3 is made up of 17 amino acids. Germline CDR1 and CDR2: SGHDN and FVKESK. V lost 4 bases and J 1 base, leaving 19 bases between the germline ends. The CDR3 DNA reads TGTGCCAGCAGCCCCCATCCAGGGCAGACTACGAACACTGAAGCTTTCTTT. Translating it yields CASSPHPGQTTNTEAFF.

This clonotype occurred many times. The chain employs TRBV5-1 and TRBJ2-1, with 11 bases that match TRBD2. With 4 bases clipped from V and 7 bases from J, the junction kept 13 bases outside the gene matches. This CDR3 is built from 17 residues. Germline V lookup: CDR1 SGHRS, CDR2 YFSETQ. This CDR3 is CASSHQTSGALYNEQFF. The CDR3 DNA reads as TGCGCCAGCAGCCACCAGACTAGCGGGGCCCTTTATAATGAGCAGTTCTTC. The full variable domain, rest sourced from reference TRBV5-1 and TRBJ2-1, is KAGVTQTPRYLIKTRGQQVTLSCSPISGHRSVSWYQQTPGQGLQFLFEYFSETQRNKGNFPGRFSGRQFSNSRSEMNVSTLELGDSALYLCASSHQTSGALYNEQFFGPGTRLTVL.

This clonotype was counted ten times or more. This sequence joins TRBV18 and TRBJ1-1; 7 positions agree with TRBD1. The germline V gene has CDR1 KGHSH and CDR2 LQKENI. CDR3 length equals 13 residues. V shed 4 bases, J shed 8 bases, and the junction held 7 bases outside the gene matches. CDR3 DNA sequence: TGTGCCAGCTCACTCCGACAGGGAGAGGAAGCTTTCTTT. The encoded protein is CASSLRQGEEAFF.

The chain carries TRBV6-2 or TRBV6-3 and TRBJ2-7; D gene unclear. V lost 10 bases and J lost 3, with 19 bases in between. Germline-derived CDR1 and CDR2 are MNHEY and SVGEGT. The length of the CDR3 is 14 residues. The CDR3 here is CAIPPRTVIYEQYF. For the CDR3, the DNA is TGTGCCATCCCTCCGAGGACGGTTATCTACGAGCAGTACTTC.

This clonotype was seen at least ten times. The gene calls are TRBV7-2 and TRBJ2-6; D ambiguous. This CDR3 region has 20 residues. CDR1 and CDR2 from the germline V gene are SGHTA and FQGNSA. Trimming pared 3 bases from V and 1 base from J, leaving 22 bases between. CDR3 residues: CASSFLVSWTSASGANVLTF. The DNA for the CDR3 is TGTGCCAGCAGCTTCTTAGTCAGTTGGACGTCGGCGTCTGGGGCCAACGTCCTGACTTTC.

For this clonotype: Since a much larger clone is just one base distant, this may be a read error. The conserved phenylalanine or tryptophan is not found at the CDR3 terminus, so this likely reflects a read error. This sequence joins TRBV7-2 and TRBJ1-1; TRBD1 might be the D (5 bases). The CDR3 loop spans 13 amino acids. The germline V gene encodes CDR1 SGHTA and CDR2 FQGNSA. V was trimmed by 5 bases and J by 6 bases, leaving 13 bases between them. DNA for the CDR3: TGTGCCAGCAGCCCTGGGGCCAGGGCTGAAGCTTTCTCT. It is translated as CASSPGARAEAFS.

This clonotype has only a few counts. The chain carries TRBV5-6 and TRBJ1-6; unclear D gene. The CDR3 runs 14 residues. Trimming removed 7 bases from V and 0 bases from J, with 8 bases in between. Germline V gives CDR1 SGHDT, CDR2 YYEEEE. The CDR3 region is CASGDISYNSPLHF. CDR3 DNA: TGTGCCAGCGGCGACATCTCCTATAATTCACCCCTCCACTTT.

As regards this clonotype: This sequence may be a read error, since a much larger clone differs from it by one base. V is TRBV12-3 or TRBV12-4 and J is TRBJ2-1; 11 nucleotides match TRBD2. This CDR3 has 18 amino acids. The V and J ends lost 6 bases and 7 bases, in that order; junction bases with no gene match: 17. Written as DNA, the CDR3 is TGTGCCAGCAGCCTAATCGCCCGACTAGCGGGATACTCGAATGAGCAGTTCTTC. Its translation: CASSLIARLAGYSNEQFF.

Ten or more counts support this clonotype. As DNA, the CDR3 is TGTGCCAGCAGTTACCCGAGAGGGGACAGAGATTCACCCCTCCACTTT. Its translation is CASSYPRGDRDSPLHF. The genes are TRBV6-9 and TRBJ1-6; 7 positions match TRBD1. The CDR3 loop spans 16 amino acids. V lost 3 bases and J lost 8; bases outside the gene matches: 10. The germline CDR1 and CDR2 sequences are MNHGY and SVAAGI.

This clonotype was observed many times. The rearrangement joins TRBV20-1 to TRBJ1-5, with D possibly matching TRBD1 (5 bases). This CDR3 is 13 amino acids long. The V gene lost 6 bases and the J gene lost 5 bases, with 14 bases spanning the gap. Germline CDR1 and CDR2: DFQATT and SNEGSKA (reference sequence). The CDR3 here is CSAHAGRDQPQHF. CDR3 nucleotides: TGCAGTGCCCACGCAGGCAGGGATCAGCCCCAGCATTTT.

This clonotype has a count of ten or more. J is TRBJ2-6 and V is TRBV7-2, with 9 positions matching TRBD1. This CDR3 is 18 amino acids long. Germline V gene data show CDR1 as SGHTA and CDR2 as FQGNSA. V trimming: 5 bases; J trimming: 1 base; junction bases outside the gene matches: 9. CDR3 loop: CASSITGGRLSGANVLTF. DNA of the CDR3: TGTGCCAGCAGCATTACAGGGGGCAGGTTGTCTGGGGCCAACGTCCTGACTTTC.

This clonotype was observed at least ten times. The chain is built from TRBV18 and TRBJ2-5; possibly TRBD1 for D (5 bases). CDR3 size: 15 residues. From germline, CDR1 is KGHSH and CDR2 LQKENI. V gave up 3 bases and J gave up 4 bases, with 15 bases separating them. The CDR3 DNA sequence: TGTGCCAGCTCACCGTTTGGGGCGAGAGGAGAGACCCAGTACTTC. This sequence encodes CASSPFGARGETQYF.

The table lists this clonotype with many counts. The chain uses TRBV12-3 or TRBV12-4 and TRBJ2-5, with 8 bases fitting TRBD1. The CDR3 contains 16 residues. V was pared by 6 bases and J by 5 bases, with 14 bases of the junction left unmatched. The CDR3 sequence is CASSPTRGRSRETQYF. The CDR3 bases are TGTGCCAGCAGCCCGACCAGGGGGCGAAGTAGGGAGACCCAGTACTTC.

In its sample, this clonotype was seen many times. CDR3 protein: CSARPLDRDDEKLFF. The CDR3 nucleotides are TGCAGTGCTAGACCTCTGGACAGGGACGATGAAAAACTGTTTTTT. The chain joins TRBV20-1 to TRBJ1-4; 8 bases fit TRBD1. This CDR3 is built from 15 residues. The germline CDR1 and CDR2 sequences are DFQATT and SNEGSKA (reference sequence). V lost 2 bases, J lost 6 bases, and 8 bases stayed unmatched.